Sequencing of this T cell receptor beta chain was carried out in a study of CD8 T cells in ankylosing spondylitis. Overall study results and limits: Clones linked to disease were reported to show significant enrichment in matched ankylosing spondylitis synovial fluid.

In its sample, this clonotype was seen a few times. Its specificity is unknown. TCRdb re-called the 5' RACE reads through MiXCR, storing one row per CDR3 protein. Among approximately 300,000 distinct CDR3 sequences listed, around 19% were seen once. The germline gives CDR1 DFQATT, CDR2 SNEGSKA (reference sequence). V was cut by 6 bases and J by 5 bases, with 16 bases left in between. The CDR3 runs to 13 residues. The sequence was collected from a male donor with ankylosing spondylitis or in good health (not recorded which). This chain links TRBV20-1 with TRBJ2-5; D is uncertain. The sequenced sample consisted of blood, either unsorted or a sorted T cell fraction (not recorded which). The chain's CDR3 is CSATKSLIETQYF. The DNA of the CDR3 is TGCAGTGCCACGAAGTCACTTATTGAGACCCAGTACTTC.